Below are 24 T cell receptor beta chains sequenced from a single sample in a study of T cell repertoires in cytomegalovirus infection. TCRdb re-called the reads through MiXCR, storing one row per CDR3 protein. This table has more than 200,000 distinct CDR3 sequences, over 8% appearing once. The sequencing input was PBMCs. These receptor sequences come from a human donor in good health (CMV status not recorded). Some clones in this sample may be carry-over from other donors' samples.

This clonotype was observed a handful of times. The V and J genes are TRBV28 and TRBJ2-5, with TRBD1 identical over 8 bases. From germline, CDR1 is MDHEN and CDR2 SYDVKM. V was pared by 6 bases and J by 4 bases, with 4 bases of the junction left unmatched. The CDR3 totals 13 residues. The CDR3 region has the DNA TGTGCCAGCAGCACAGGGGGAAGAGAGACCCAGTACTTC. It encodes CASSTGGRETQYF.

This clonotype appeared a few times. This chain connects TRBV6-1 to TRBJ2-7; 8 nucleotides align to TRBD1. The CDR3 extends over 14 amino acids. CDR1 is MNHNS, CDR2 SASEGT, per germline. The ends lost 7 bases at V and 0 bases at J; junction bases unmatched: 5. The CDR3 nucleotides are TGTGCCAGCAATCGAGGGACAGGCTCCTACGAGCAGTACTTC. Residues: CASNRGTGSYEQYF.

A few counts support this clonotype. As DNA, the CDR3 is TGTGCCAGCAGGAAGACCGGACAGGGGGCCCCAGATACGCAGTATTTT. Its translation is CASRKTGQGAPDTQYF. The chain uses TRBV12-3 or TRBV12-4 and TRBJ2-3; 11 bases line up with TRBD1. This CDR3 comprises 16 residues. V trimming: 6 bases; J trimming: 4 bases; junction bases outside the gene matches: 9.

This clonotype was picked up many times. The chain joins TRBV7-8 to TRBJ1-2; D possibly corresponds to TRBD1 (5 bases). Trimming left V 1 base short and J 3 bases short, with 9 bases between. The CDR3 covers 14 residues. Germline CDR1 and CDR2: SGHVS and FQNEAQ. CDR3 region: CASSLVARDYGYTF. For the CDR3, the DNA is TGTGCCAGCAGCTTAGTGGCCAGGGACTATGGCTACACCTTC.

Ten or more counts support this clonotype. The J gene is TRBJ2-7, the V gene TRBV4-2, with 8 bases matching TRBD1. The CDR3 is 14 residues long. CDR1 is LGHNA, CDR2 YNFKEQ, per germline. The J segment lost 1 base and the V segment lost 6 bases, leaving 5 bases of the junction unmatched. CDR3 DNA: TGTGCCAGCAGTCCAGGGGGCGAATCCTACGAGCAGTACTTC. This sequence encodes CASSPGGESYEQYF.

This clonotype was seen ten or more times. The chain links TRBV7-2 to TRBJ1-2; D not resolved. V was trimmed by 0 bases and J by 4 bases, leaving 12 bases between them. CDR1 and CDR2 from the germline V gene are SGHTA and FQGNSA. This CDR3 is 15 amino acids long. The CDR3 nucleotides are TGTGCCAGCAGCTTAGCGAACGGGGTTAGCTATGGCTACACCTTC. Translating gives CASSLANGVSYGYTF.

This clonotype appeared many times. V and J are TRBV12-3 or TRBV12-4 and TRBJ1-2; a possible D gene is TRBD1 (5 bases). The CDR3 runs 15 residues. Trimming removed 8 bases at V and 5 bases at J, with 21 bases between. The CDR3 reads CASGNLRGLAYGYTF. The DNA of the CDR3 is TGTGCCAGCGGGAACCTTCGGGGCTTGGCGTATGGCTACACCTTC.

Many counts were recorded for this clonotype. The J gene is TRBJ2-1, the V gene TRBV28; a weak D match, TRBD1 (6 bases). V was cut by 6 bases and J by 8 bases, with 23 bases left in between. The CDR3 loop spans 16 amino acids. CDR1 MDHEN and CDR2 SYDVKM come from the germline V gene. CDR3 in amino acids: CASSNLPRDIRDEQFF. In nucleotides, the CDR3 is TGTGCCAGCAGCAACCTCCCCCGGGACATCCGCGATGAGCAGTTCTTC.

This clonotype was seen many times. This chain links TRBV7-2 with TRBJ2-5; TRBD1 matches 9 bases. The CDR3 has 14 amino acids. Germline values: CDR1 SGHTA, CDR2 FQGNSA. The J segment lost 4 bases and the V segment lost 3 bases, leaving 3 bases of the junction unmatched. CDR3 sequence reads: CASSFNRGLETQYF. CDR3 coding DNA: TGTGCCAGCAGCTTTAACAGGGGGCTAGAGACCCAGTACTTC.

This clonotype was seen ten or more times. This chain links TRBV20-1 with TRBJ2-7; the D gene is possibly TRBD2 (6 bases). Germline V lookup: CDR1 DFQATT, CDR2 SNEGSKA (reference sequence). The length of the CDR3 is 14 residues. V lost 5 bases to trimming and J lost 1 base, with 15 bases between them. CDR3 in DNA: TGCAGTGCTCTGGCTAGCGCTACATCCTACGAGCAGTACTTC. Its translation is CSALASATSYEQYF.

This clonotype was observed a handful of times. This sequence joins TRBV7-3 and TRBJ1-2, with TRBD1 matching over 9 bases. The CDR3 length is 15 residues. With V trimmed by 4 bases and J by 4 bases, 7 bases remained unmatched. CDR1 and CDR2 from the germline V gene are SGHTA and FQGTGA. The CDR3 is CASSSRTGAGYGYTF. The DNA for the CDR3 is TGTGCCAGCAGCTCACGGACAGGGGCCGGCTATGGCTACACCTTC.

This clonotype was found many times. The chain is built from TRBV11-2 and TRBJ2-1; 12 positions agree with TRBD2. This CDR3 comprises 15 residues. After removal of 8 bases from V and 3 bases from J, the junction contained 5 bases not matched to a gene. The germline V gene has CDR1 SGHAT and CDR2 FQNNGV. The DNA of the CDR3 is TGTGCCAGCGGCCGGACTAGCGGGGACTACAATGAGCAGTTCTTC. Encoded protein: CASGRTSGDYNEQFF.

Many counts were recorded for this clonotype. The chain's CDR3 is CASSLYGRERGFYNEQFF. CDR3 sequence (DNA): TGTGCCAGCAGTTTATATGGGAGGGAGCGGGGGTTCTACAATGAGCAGTTCTTC. The V and J genes are TRBV28 and TRBJ2-1; 8 bases align to TRBD2. The V gene end was trimmed by 1 base and the J gene end by 3 bases; junction bases not matched to a gene: 11. The CDR3 sequence is 18 residues long. Germline CDR1 reads MDHEN; CDR2 reads SYDVKM.

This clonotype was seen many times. Here the CDR3 DNA reads TGTGCCAGCTCACCACTCGCAGGGGGAGCAAGGAACACTGAAGCTTTCTTT. This sequence encodes CASSPLAGGARNTEAFF. This chain uses TRBV18 with TRBJ1-1; TRBD1 agrees at 7 bases. The J segment lost 1 base and the V segment lost 1 base, leaving 9 bases of the junction unmatched. The CDR3 has 17 residues. Germline V gene lookup returns CDR1 KGHSH and CDR2 LQKENI. Combining the CDR3 with reference TRBV18 and TRBJ1-1 gives the whole variable domain NAGVMQNPRHLVRRRGQEARLRCSPMKGHSHVYWYRQLPEEGLKFMVYLQKENIIDESGMPKERFSAEFPKEGPSILRIQQVVRGDSAAYFCASSPLAGGARNTEAFFGQGTRLTVV.

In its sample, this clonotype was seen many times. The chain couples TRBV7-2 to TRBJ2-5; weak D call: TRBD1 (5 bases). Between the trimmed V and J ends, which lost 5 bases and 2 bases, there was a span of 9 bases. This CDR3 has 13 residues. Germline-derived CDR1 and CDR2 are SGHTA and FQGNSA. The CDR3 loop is CASSGAGQETQYF. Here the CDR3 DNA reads TGTGCCAGCAGCGGGGCCGGGCAAGAGACCCAGTACTTC.

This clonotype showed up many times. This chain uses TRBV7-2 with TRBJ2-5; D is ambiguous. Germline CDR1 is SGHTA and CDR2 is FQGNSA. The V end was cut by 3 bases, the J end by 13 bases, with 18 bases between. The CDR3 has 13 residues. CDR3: CASSFKAGQPWYF. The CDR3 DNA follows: TGTGCCAGCAGCTTCAAGGCAGGCCAGCCGTGGTACTTC.

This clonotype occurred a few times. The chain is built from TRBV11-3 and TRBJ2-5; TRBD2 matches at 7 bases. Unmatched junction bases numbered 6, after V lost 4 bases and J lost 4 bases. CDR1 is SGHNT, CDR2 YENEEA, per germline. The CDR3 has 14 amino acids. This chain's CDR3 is CASSSRSGGETQYF. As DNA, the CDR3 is TGTGCCAGCAGCTCAAGGTCGGGGGGAGAGACCCAGTACTTC.

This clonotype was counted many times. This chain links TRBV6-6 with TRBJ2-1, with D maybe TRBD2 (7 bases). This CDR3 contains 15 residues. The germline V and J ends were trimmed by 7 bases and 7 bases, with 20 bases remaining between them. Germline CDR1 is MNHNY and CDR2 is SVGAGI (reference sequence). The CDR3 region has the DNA TGTGCCAGCACCCAAACCTTAGGGGGGGTAAATGAGCAGTTCTTC. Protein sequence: CASTQTLGGVNEQFF.

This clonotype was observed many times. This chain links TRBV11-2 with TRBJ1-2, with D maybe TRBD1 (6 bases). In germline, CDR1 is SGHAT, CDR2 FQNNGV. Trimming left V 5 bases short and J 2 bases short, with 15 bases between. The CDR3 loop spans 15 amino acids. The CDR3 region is CASSLNPTGNYGYTF. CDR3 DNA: TGTGCCAGCAGCCTCAACCCGACAGGAAACTATGGCTACACCTTC.

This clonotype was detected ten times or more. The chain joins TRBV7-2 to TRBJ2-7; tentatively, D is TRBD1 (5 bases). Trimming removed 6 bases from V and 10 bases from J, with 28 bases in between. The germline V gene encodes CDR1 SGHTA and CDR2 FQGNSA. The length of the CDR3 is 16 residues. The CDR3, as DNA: TGTGCCAGCAGTCACCCAGCCGGGCAGGGCATCAAAGAACAGTACTTC. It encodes CASSHPAGQGIKEQYF.

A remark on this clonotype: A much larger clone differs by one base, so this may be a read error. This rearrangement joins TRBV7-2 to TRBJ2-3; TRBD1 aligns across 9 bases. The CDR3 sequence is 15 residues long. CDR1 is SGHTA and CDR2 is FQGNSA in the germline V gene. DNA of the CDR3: TGTGCCAGCAGCCCCCGGGACAGGGTTGCAGATACGCAGTTTTTT. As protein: CASSPRDRVADTQFF.

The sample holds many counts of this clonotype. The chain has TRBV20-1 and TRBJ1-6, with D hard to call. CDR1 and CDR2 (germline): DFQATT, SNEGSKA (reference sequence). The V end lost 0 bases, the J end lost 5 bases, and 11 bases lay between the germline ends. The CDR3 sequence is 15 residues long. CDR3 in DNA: TGCAGTGCTAGAGAGGTGGGAAGGAATAATTCACCCCTCCACTTT. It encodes CSAREVGRNNSPLHF.

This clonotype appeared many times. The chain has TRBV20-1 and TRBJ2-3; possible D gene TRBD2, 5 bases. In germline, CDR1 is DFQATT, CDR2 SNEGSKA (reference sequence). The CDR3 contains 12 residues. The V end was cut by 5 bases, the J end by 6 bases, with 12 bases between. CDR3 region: CSASSSYDTQYF. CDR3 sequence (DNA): TGCAGTGCTTCCTCTAGCTACGATACGCAGTATTTT.

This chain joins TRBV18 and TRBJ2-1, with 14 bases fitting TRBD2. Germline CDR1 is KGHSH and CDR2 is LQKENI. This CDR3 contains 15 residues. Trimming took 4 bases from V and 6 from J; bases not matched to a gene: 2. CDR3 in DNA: TGTGCCAGCTCACTGGGACTAGCGGGAGTCAATGAGCAGTTCTTC. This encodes CASSLGLAGVNEQFF.